What follows are 16 T cell receptor beta chains derived from one specimen sequenced in a study of T cells after yellow fever vaccination (dated by TCRdb to between 2019 and 2020). Preparation of the library involved 5' RACE. Sequencing instrument: Illumina HiSeq 2500. The public reads were reprocessed in TCRdb via fastp at Q25 and MiXCR, keeping in-frame beta chains. Each entry merges the rows of one CDR3 protein and shows their most common DNA and genes. This sample has some 670,000 distinct CDR3 sequences in its table, and roughly an eighth of those were observed once. In total, the top ten clones hold about 15% of the sample. The treatment or condition label, read with the paper, signifies: live attenuated yellow fever vaccine strain. Source: PBMCs, taken on the day of the yellow fever booster vaccination. Every receptor here comes from a man younger than 40 who received the YFV17D yellow fever vaccine.

The chain joins TRBV6-5 to TRBJ2-7; unclear D gene. V shed 2 bases and J shed 4 bases, with 9 bases lying between them. The germline V gene encodes CDR1 MNHEY and CDR2 SVGAGI. The CDR3 extends over 13 amino acids. CDR3 bases: TGTGCCAGCAGTTACGACTTGCTATACGAGCAGTACTTC. This translates into CASSYDLLYEQYF.

This clonotype was detected only a few times. The rearrangement uses TRBV20-1 and TRBJ2-4; 7 positions agree with TRBD1. Germline CDR1 reads DFQATT; CDR2 reads SNEGSKA (reference sequence). Trimming took 5 bases from V and 3 from J; bases not matched to a gene: 10. There are 15 residues in the CDR3. In DNA form, the CDR3 reads TGCAGTGCTGGCCCACTTAGGACAGGCAAAAACATTCAGTACTTC. This encodes CSAGPLRTGKNIQYF.

V gene TRBV5-1 combines with J gene TRBJ2-5; TRBD1 matches at 11 bases. The V and J ends lost 7 bases and 5 bases, in that order; junction bases with no gene match: 10. Per germline, CDR1 SGHRS and CDR2 YFSETQ. The CDR3 is made up of 15 amino acids. The CDR3 DNA follows: TGCGCCAGCGTGGGACAGGGGGTAGTTGGGGAGACCCAGTACTTC. Translating gives CASVGQGVVGETQYF.

The V and J genes are TRBV7-9 and TRBJ2-7; 9 bases align to TRBD1. Per the germline V gene, CDR1 is SEHNR and CDR2 is FQNEAQ (reference sequence). Trimming took 8 bases from V and 0 from J; bases not matched to a gene: 5. This CDR3 has 14 amino acids. The CDR3 sequence is CASVGQGSSYEQYF. The CDR3 DNA reads as TGTGCCAGCGTGGGACAGGGAAGCTCCTACGAGCAGTACTTC.

The chain has TRBV6-5 and TRBJ2-3; D tentatively fits TRBD1 or TRBD2 (5 bases each). The CDR3 sequence is 12 residues long. Trimming shortened V by 6 bases and J by 10 bases, and 14 bases separated the two germline ends. CDR1 and CDR2 from the germline V gene are MNHEY and SVGAGI. CDR3 DNA: TGTGCCAGCAGGGGACCTTTGGGATCGCAGTATTTT. This translates into CASRGPLGSQYF.

This clonotype was counted ten times or more. This chain links TRBV5-1 with TRBJ2-1; 11 bases are a match to TRBD2. Trimming removed 4 bases from V and 6 bases from J; junction bases left unmatched: 6. In germline, CDR1 is SGHRS, CDR2 YFSETQ. The CDR3 has 15 residues. Written as DNA, the CDR3 is TGCGCCAGCAGCAAGACTAGCGGGATGGGCAATGAGCAGTTCTTC. It codes for CASSKTSGMGNEQFF.

The chain joins TRBV19 to TRBJ2-1; TRBD2 is a possible D gene (6 bases). This CDR3 spans 16 amino acids. Germline V CDR1 and CDR2: LNHDA, SQIVND (reference sequence). V was clipped by 6 bases and J by 12 bases, with 27 bases between them. The CDR3 DNA follows: TGTGCCAGTAGCCTCTCCTGGGACTCCCACAAACGGGGGCAGTTCTTC. It codes for CASSLSWDSHKRGQFF.

This clonotype appeared a few times. The chain recombines TRBV4-2 with TRBJ2-2; the D gene could be TRBD1 or TRBD2 (5 bases each). V dropped 1 base and J dropped 7 bases, with 13 bases sitting between them. This CDR3 comprises 15 residues. Germline V gene lookup returns CDR1 LGHNA and CDR2 YNFKEQ. In nucleotides, the CDR3 is TGTGCCAGCAGCCAAGGGGGGATTTGGGTCGGGGAGCTGTTTTTT. Translating it yields CASSQGGIWVGELFF.

The gene calls are TRBV7-2 and TRBJ2-1; TRBD2 is a possible D gene (6 bases). The CDR3 spans 13 residues. Trimming cost V 2 bases and J 8 bases, with 10 bases left between them. The V gene's germline CDR1 is SGHTA and CDR2 FQGNSA. The CDR3 region has the DNA TGTGCCAGCAGCTTAATCAGGGACTATGAGCAGTTCTTC. It codes for CASSLIRDYEQFF.

This clonotype occurred a few times. This chain uses TRBV4-2 with TRBJ2-5; a weak D match, TRBD2 (6 bases). Per the germline V gene, CDR1 is LGHNA and CDR2 is YNFKEQ. This CDR3 has 17 residues. The ends were cut back, 1 base at V and 7 bases at J, with 22 bases in the middle. The CDR3 is CASSQGVGGRPDGTQYF. The CDR3 coding sequence is TGTGCCAGCAGCCAAGGAGTAGGAGGGAGGCCGGATGGGACCCAGTACTTC.

This clonotype was detected ten times or more. V is TRBV27 and J is TRBJ1-1; tentative D call: TRBD1 (5 bases). This CDR3 comprises 14 residues. Between the trimmed V and J ends, which lost 6 bases and 5 bases, there was a span of 16 bases. Germline assignment: CDR1 MNHEY and CDR2 SMNVEV (reference sequence). CDR3 sequence reads: CASRADRLETEAFF. The CDR3 DNA reads TGTGCCAGCAGAGCAGACAGATTAGAAACTGAAGCTTTCTTT.

In this sample, this clonotype turned up many times. V gene TRBV6-5 combines with J gene TRBJ2-1, with no clear D. With 0 bases removed from V and 2 bases from J, the gap between germline ends came to 20 bases. The germline V gene encodes CDR1 MNHEY and CDR2 SVGAGI. This CDR3 has 19 residues. The CDR3 is CASSYSPLRGPHPYNEQFF. The CDR3 bases are TGTGCCAGCAGTTACTCCCCTTTGAGAGGCCCGCATCCCTACAATGAGCAGTTCTTC.

V usage is TRBV18 and J usage is TRBJ2-3; D gene unclear. Trimming pared 2 bases from V and 0 bases from J, leaving 9 bases between. CDR1 is KGHSH and CDR2 is LQKENI in the germline V gene. The CDR3 length is 15 residues. This CDR3 reads CASSPKSSSTDTQYF. The CDR3, as DNA: TGTGCCAGCTCACCAAAGTCCTCTAGCACAGATACGCAGTATTTT.

This clonotype was counted ten times or more. The chain recombines TRBV5-1 with TRBJ2-2; 13 positions match TRBD2. CDR1 and CDR2 (germline): SGHRS, YFSETQ. CDR3 size: 20 residues. V lost 6 bases to trimming and J lost 3 bases; unmatched junction nucleotides: 17. DNA for the CDR3: TGCGCCAGCACCCTACTCCGCCTCGGGACTAGCGGGACCCACACCGGGGAGCTGTTTTTT. Its translation: CASTLLRLGTSGTHTGELFF.

J is TRBJ2-5 and V is TRBV5-1; TRBD2 matches 9 bases. CDR3 length equals 15 residues. J lost 0 bases, V lost 4 bases, and 4 bases had no gene match. Per the germline V gene, CDR1 is SGHRS and CDR2 is YFSETQ. CDR3 bases: TGCGCCAGCAGCGAGCCTAGCGGGAACCAAGAGACCCAGTACTTC. Its protein product is CASSEPSGNQETQYF.

This CDR3 is CASSLGGIIAYEQYF. CDR3 nucleotides: TGTGCCAGCAGTTTAGGCGGGATAATCGCCTACGAGCAGTACTTC. This chain joins TRBV12-3 or TRBV12-4 and TRBJ2-7, with D tentatively TRBD2 (6 bases). The CDR3 totals 15 residues. V dropped 1 base and J dropped 2 bases, with 12 bases sitting between them.